This entry is about one T cell receptor (beta chain). The V gene lost 0 bases and the J gene lost 4 bases, with 6 bases spanning the gap. The CDR3 is 13 amino acids. Germline V gene sequence: CDR1 SGHDN, CDR2 FVKESK. The data were taken from a study of Ad26.COV2.S vaccination and SARS-CoV-2 variants. As to treatment: around 19 received Ad26.COV2.S at low or high dose, single or two shots; 5 received placebo; per-sample allocation not given. Collection of samples fell on day 63 after the first vaccine or placebo injection. Method: immunoSEQ multiplex PCR; TCRdb's copy keeps in-frame clones and lacks some. The sample holds about 410,000 clones, roughly 90% seen once.

The receptor's source is a person between 18 and 59 years old who received the Ad26.COV2.S COVID-19 vaccine or a placebo. The input for sequencing was peripheral blood, taken in a trial of Ad26.COV2.S vaccine versus placebo. The chain uses TRBV14 and TRBJ2-5; no clear D gene. CDR3 nucleotides: TGTGCCAGCAGCCAAGAGTACAGAGAGACCCAGTACTTC. Translation gives CASSQEYRETQYF.